These 25 T cell receptor beta chains came from one sample sequenced in a study of blood T cells in healthy people across ages. A J-beta primer mix and a sample-barcoded 5' primer were used in a second PCR of roughly 7 to 12 cycles. TCRdb called the 5' RACE reads again in MiXCR, with one record for every CDR3 protein. The table records 910,000 or so distinct CDR3 sequences, about 51% of them present only once. The material sequenced was blood. The receptors shown here come from an older woman in good health.

The genes are TRBV30 and TRBJ1-6; D uncertain. Germline CDR1 and CDR2: GTSNPN and SVGIG (reference sequence). CDR3 length: 14 amino acids. Trimming cost V 1 base and J 8 bases, with 12 bases left between them. This chain's CDR3 is CAWSASTEDSPLHF. In DNA, the CDR3 is TGTGCCTGGAGTGCAAGCACTGAGGATTCACCCCTCCACTTT.

CDR3 residues: CSAWALAKNIQYF. For the CDR3, the DNA is TGCAGTGCCTGGGCCCTAGCCAAAAACATTCAGTACTTC. The chain employs TRBV20-1 and TRBJ2-4; D is uncertain. Trimming pared 6 bases from V and 0 bases from J, leaving 9 bases between. The CDR3 sequence is 13 residues long. The germline V gene has CDR1 DFQATT and CDR2 SNEGSKA (reference sequence).

The chain joins TRBV4-2 to TRBJ2-7, with D perhaps being TRBD1 or TRBD2 (5 bases each). Between the trimmed V and J ends, which lost 1 base and 0 bases, there was a span of 19 bases. CDR1 LGHNA and CDR2 YNFKEQ come from the germline V gene. CDR3 length: 18 amino acids. The CDR3 sequence is CASSQAGRPQGDSYEQYF. The CDR3 nucleotides read TGTGCCAGCAGCCAAGCAGGAAGACCCCAGGGAGACTCCTACGAGCAGTACTTC.

This clonotype was seen a few times. CDR3 coding DNA: TGCAGTGCTAGCAGTGGGGGGGCCTATGAGACCCAGTACTTC. Its translation: CSASSGGAYETQYF. V and J are TRBV20-1 and TRBJ2-5; possible D gene TRBD2, 7 bases. CDR1 is DFQATT, CDR2 SNEGSKA, per germline (reference sequence). The ends were cut back, 3 bases at V and 5 bases at J, with 16 bases in the middle. The CDR3 consists of 14 residues.

The chain carries TRBV7-2 and TRBJ2-3; D gene ambiguous. Trimming took off 1 base at V and 1 base at J, with 9 bases between the two ends. The CDR3 has 15 residues. Germline CDR1 SGHTA, CDR2 FQGNSA. The CDR3 spells CASSLDGSGTDTQYF. CDR3 DNA: TGTGCCAGCAGCTTAGATGGTTCGGGCACAGATACGCAGTATTTT. Looking up the rest from reference TRBV7-2 and TRBJ2-3 gives the full variable domain: GAGVSQSPSNKVTEKGKDVELRCDPISGHTALYWYRQSLGQGLEFLIYFQGNSAPDKSGLPSDRFSAERTGGSVSTLTIQRTQQEDSAVYLCASSLDGSGTDTQYFGPGTRLTVL.

This rearrangement joins TRBV27 to TRBJ1-2, with D possibly matching TRBD1 (6 bases). V was trimmed by 4 bases and J by 7 bases, leaving 13 bases between them. From germline, CDR1 is MNHEY and CDR2 SMNVEV (reference sequence). The CDR3 runs 13 residues. The CDR3 reads CASSYDRSGGYTF. In DNA, the CDR3 is TGTGCCAGCAGTTACGACAGGTCTGGTGGCTACACCTTC.

This clonotype has only a few counts. The chain recombines TRBV12-3 or TRBV12-4 with TRBJ2-3; tentative D call: TRBD1 (7 bases). This CDR3 contains 16 residues. The germline V and J ends were trimmed by 7 bases and 2 bases, with 19 bases remaining between them. CDR3 DNA sequence: TGTGCCAGCAACTCTCTGAGGGGGCGGGACACAGATACGCAGTATTTT. Its translation: CASNSLRGRDTDTQYF.

The V call is TRBV10-3, the J call TRBJ1-1; D gene uncertain. V dropped 4 bases and J dropped 1 base, with 10 bases sitting between them. The germline gives CDR1 ENHRY, CDR2 SYGVKD. The CDR3 length is 14 residues. This CDR3 is CAISVANSNTEAFF. CDR3 coding DNA: TGTGCCATCAGTGTGGCGAACTCGAACACTGAAGCTTTCTTT.

The genes are TRBV15 and TRBJ2-4; 12 nucleotides agree with TRBD2. The V and J ends lost 5 bases and 3 bases, in that order; junction bases with no gene match: 11. This CDR3 has 18 amino acids. CDR1 LNHNV and CDR2 YYDKDF come from the germline V gene (reference sequence). The CDR3 DNA is TGTGCCACCAGCCCTTCCGCTAGCGGGAGGGAAGGCAAAAACATTCAGTACTTC. As protein: CATSPSASGREGKNIQYF.

This clonotype showed up just a few times. This chain connects TRBV20-1 to TRBJ1-2; D is possibly TRBD1 (6 bases). Trimming stripped 5 bases from V and 7 bases from J, with 17 bases between. The CDR3 is 13 amino acids. Germline CDR1 DFQATT, CDR2 SNEGSKA (reference sequence). CDR3 loop: CSAGSRGFGGYTF. The CDR3 bases are TGCAGTGCTGGGAGCAGGGGTTTCGGTGGCTACACCTTC.

V gene TRBV20-1 combines with J gene TRBJ1-2, with 9 bases fitting TRBD1. There are 14 residues in the CDR3. CDR1 and CDR2 (germline): DFQATT, SNEGSKA (reference sequence). The ends lost 5 bases at V and 8 bases at J; junction bases unmatched: 12. CDR3 in DNA: TGCAGTGCTCAACAGGGACAGGGCGGAGGAGGCTACACCTTC. This encodes CSAQQGQGGGGYTF.

The V call is TRBV27, the J call TRBJ2-7, with TRBD2 matching 8 bases. The CDR3 extends over 18 amino acids. Germline CDR1 is MNHEY and CDR2 is SMNVEV (reference sequence). The V segment lost 6 bases and the J segment 0 bases; nucleotides outside the gene matches: 16. CDR3 coding DNA: TGTGCCAGCAGGTTACTCGCTAGCGGGTTAAGTAGCTCCTACGAGCAGTACTTC. It specifies CASRLLASGLSSSYEQYF.

The chain employs TRBV27 and TRBJ2-7, with 12 positions matching TRBD2. The V segment lost 7 bases and the J segment 5 bases; nucleotides outside the gene matches: 9. The CDR3 sequence is 15 residues long. Looked up from germline, CDR1 is MNHEY and CDR2 is SMNVEV (reference sequence). The CDR3 DNA reads TGTGCCAGCACCTCACTAGCGGGAGGTCGCCACGAGCAGTACTTC. Residues: CASTSLAGGRHEQYF.

On this clonotype itself: At one boundary the junction diverges from the germline segment, which might be a read error. The chain recombines TRBV7-9 with TRBJ2-3, with 9 bases matching TRBD1. This CDR3 contains 13 residues. From germline, CDR1 is SEHNR and CDR2 FQNEAQ (reference sequence). The CDR3 sequence is CANSRDRVDTQYF. The CDR3 nucleotides are TGTGCCAACAGCAGGGACAGGGTAGATACGCAGTATTTT.

In nucleotides, the CDR3 is TGTGCCAGCAGTGAAATGGCGGGAATAGCAGATACGCAGTATTTT. This sequence encodes CASSEMAGIADTQYF. The chain is built from TRBV2 and TRBJ2-3; D is possibly TRBD2 (6 bases). Germline CDR1 and CDR2: SNHLY and FYNNEI. This CDR3 region has 15 residues. Deletions cut 2 bases from V and 4 bases from J, with 13 bases between.

This chain joins TRBV28 and TRBJ1-4, with D tentatively TRBD1 (5 bases). The CDR3 spans 16 residues. CDR1 and CDR2 (germline): MDHEN, SYDVKM. V lost 6 bases, J lost 7 bases, and 21 bases lay in between. The DNA of the CDR3 is TGTGCCAGCAGCTCCGGCCGGACTTATGGGGGTGAAAAACTGTTTTTT. It translates to CASSSGRTYGGEKLFF.

The V and J genes are TRBV5-5 and TRBJ1-1, with 8 bases identical to TRBD1. Germline CDR1 SGHKS, CDR2 YYEKEE (reference sequence). There are 14 residues in the CDR3. The V segment lost 3 bases and the J segment 4 bases; nucleotides outside the gene matches: 5. The CDR3 sequence: CASSWTGTGTEAFF. The DNA for the CDR3 is TGTGCCAGCAGCTGGACAGGGACGGGCACTGAAGCTTTCTTT.

This chain's CDR3 is CSVVVRQETQYF. CDR3 bases: TGCAGCGTTGTGGTCAGGCAAGAGACCCAGTACTTC. The chain is built from TRBV29-1 and TRBJ2-5; D not resolved. This CDR3 contains 12 residues. The V end lost 4 bases, the J end lost 2 bases, and 8 bases lay between the germline ends. CDR1 is SQVTM and CDR2 is ANQGSEA in the germline V gene.

A word on this clonotype: A junction boundary mismatches the germline segment, possibly from a read error. V usage is TRBV12-3 or TRBV12-4 and J usage is TRBJ2-3, with D unclear. This CDR3 has 13 residues. The CDR3 nucleotides are TGTGCCAGCAGCATACGGAGAACAGATACGGAGTATTTT. Translating gives CASSIRRTDTEYF.

This clonotype was counted between two and nine times. The rearrangement uses TRBV12-3 or TRBV12-4 and TRBJ2-5; D not resolved. The J call is doubtful: the DNA matches TRBJ2-7 better. This CDR3 is 15 amino acids long. The DNA for the CDR3 is TGTGCCAGCAGTTTAGCGCGGCAAACTTTCCACGAGCAGTACTTC. It codes for CASSLARQTFHEQYF.

J is TRBJ1-5 and V is TRBV10-3; D gene uncertain. CDR3 length: 17 residues. Per germline, CDR1 ENHRY and CDR2 SYGVKD. Trimming took off 0 bases at V and 2 bases at J, with 14 bases between the two ends. This CDR3 reads CAISESGIRTGNQPQHF. CDR3 coding DNA: TGTGCCATCAGTGAGTCGGGAATTAGGACTGGCAATCAGCCCCAGCATTTT.

V gene TRBV25-1 combines with J gene TRBJ1-4; TRBD1 aligns across 9 bases. Germline values: CDR1 MGHDK, CDR2 SYGVNS. After removal of 8 bases from V and 5 bases from J, the junction contained 3 bases not matched to a gene. The CDR3 covers 13 residues. CDR3 DNA sequence: TGTGCCAGCGTGGGGACAGGGAATGAAAAACTGTTTTTT. Protein: CASVGTGNEKLFF.

This chain uses TRBV5-1 with TRBJ2-7, with 8 bases aligning to TRBD1. This CDR3 contains 15 residues. The V segment lost 1 base and the J segment 5 bases; nucleotides outside the gene matches: 8. CDR1 is SGHRS, CDR2 YFSETQ, per germline. CDR3 region: CASSLIRTGINEQYF. Here the CDR3 DNA reads TGCGCCAGCAGCTTGATCAGGACAGGGATCAACGAGCAGTACTTC.

There are a few counts of this clonotype. The chain combines TRBV5-1 with TRBJ1-4, with 8 nucleotides matching TRBD1. V shed 1 base, J shed 6 bases, and the junction held 5 bases outside the gene matches. The germline V gene encodes CDR1 SGHRS and CDR2 YFSETQ. The CDR3 totals 15 residues. The CDR3, as DNA: TGCGCCAGCAGCTTGCAGGGGGCGCCGGATGAAAAACTGTTTTTT. Protein sequence: CASSLQGAPDEKLFF.

This clonotype was detected a few times. This chain uses TRBV20-1 with TRBJ2-7; 7 bases line up with TRBD1. The CDR3 length is 14 residues. Germline CDR1 DFQATT, CDR2 SNEGSKA (reference sequence). V trimming: 4 bases; J trimming: 6 bases; junction bases outside the gene matches: 12. The CDR3 sequence is CSANRQGRTFEQYF. In nucleotides, the CDR3 is TGCAGTGCTAATAGACAGGGACGGACCTTCGAGCAGTACTTC.